The 20 T cell receptor beta chains reported below all come from one sample, sequenced in a study of blood T cell repertoires in COVID-19. Assay: immunoSEQ multiplex PCR; the TCRdb copy retains only in-frame clones and omits some. The sample carries 35,000 to 50,000 clones, approximately 93% recorded once. Sequenced input: peripheral blood. Receptors originate from a man aged 45-65 years with active COVID-19.

The chain employs TRBV10-3 and TRBJ2-7; a possible D gene is TRBD2 (6 bases). Germline values: CDR1 ENHRY, CDR2 SYGVKD. The CDR3 length is 14 residues. The germline V and J ends were trimmed by 6 bases and 5 bases, with 17 bases remaining between them. The CDR3 protein is CAISPSGGRNEQYF. The CDR3 region has the DNA TGTGCCATCAGCCCAAGCGGAGGGAGGAACGAGCAGTACTTC.

The rearrangement links TRBV6-5 to TRBJ2-1; D might be TRBD2 (5 bases). The CDR3 extends over 14 amino acids. From germline, CDR1 is MNHEY and CDR2 SVGAGI. The V gene lost 6 bases and the J gene lost 8 bases, with 17 bases spanning the gap. CDR3 sequence: CASSSLSLEDEQFF. CDR3 coding DNA: TGTGCCAGCAGCTCCCTGAGCTTGGAGGATGAGCAGTTCTTC.

This clone was seen more than once but under ten times. The chain is built from TRBV10-1 and TRBJ2-1; a possible D gene is TRBD2 (5 bases). This CDR3 has 13 residues. Germline-derived CDR1 and CDR2 are WNHNN and SYGVQD (reference sequence). Trimming pared 5 bases from V and 8 bases from J, leaving 13 bases between. As DNA, the CDR3 is TGCGCCAGCAGTCTAGCCCCAGTAGATGAGCAGTTCTTC. This translates into CASSLAPVDEQFF.

This rearrangement joins TRBV4-3 to TRBJ1-3; D ambiguous. This CDR3 spans 13 amino acids. V shed 4 bases and J shed 4 bases, with 8 bases lying between them. CDR1 is LGHNA, CDR2 YSLEER, per germline. CDR3 bases: TGCGCCAGCAGCCCGTACTCCGGAAACACCATATATTTT. Encoded protein: CASSPYSGNTIYF.

The rearrangement joins TRBV7-9 to TRBJ2-5; perhaps TRBD1 as D (7 bases). The CDR3 runs 14 residues. Germline V CDR1 and CDR2: SEHNR, FQNEAQ (reference sequence). The V and J ends lost 0 bases and 3 bases respectively, with 8 bases between them. The CDR3 loop reads CASSLARGEETQYF. As DNA, the CDR3 is TGTGCCAGCAGCTTAGCCAGGGGGGAAGAGACCCAGTACTTC. The whole variable domain, remainder taken from reference TRBV7-9 and TRBJ2-5, is DTGVSQNPRHKITKRGQNVTFRCDPISEHNRLYWYRQTLGQGPEFLTYFQNEAQLEKSRLLSDRFSAERPKGSFSTLEIQRTEQGDSAMYLCASSLARGEETQYFGPGTRLLVL.

The chain combines TRBV6-5 with TRBJ2-7, with 8 bases lining up with TRBD1. The CDR3 length is 12 residues. Germline CDR1 reads MNHEY; CDR2 reads SVGAGI. The junction had 3 bases not matched to a gene; V was cut back by 5 bases and J by 6 bases. The CDR3 here is CASSRQGSEQYF. For the CDR3, the DNA is TGTGCCAGCAGTAGACAGGGGAGCGAGCAGTACTTC.

This chain uses TRBV7-3 with TRBJ2-3; 9 nucleotides agree with TRBD1. Germline V gene sequence: CDR1 SGHTA, CDR2 FQGTGA. The CDR3 is 15 amino acids. After removal of 5 bases from V and 2 bases from J, the junction contained 5 bases not matched to a gene. In DNA, the CDR3 is TGTGCCAGCAGCCCCGGGACAGGGACCACAGATACGCAGTATTTT. Translated: CASSPGTGTTDTQYF.

This CDR3 is CATRVQRGSADTQYF. DNA of the CDR3: TGTGCCACCCGTGTGCAACGCGGGAGCGCAGATACGCAGTATTTT. The gene calls are TRBV10-3 and TRBJ2-3, with TRBD2 matching 7 bases. Looked up from germline, CDR1 is ENHRY and CDR2 is SYGVKD. The CDR3 loop spans 15 amino acids. V lost 10 bases and J lost 4; bases outside the gene matches: 14.

V usage is TRBV18 and J usage is TRBJ2-1; unclear D gene. The CDR3 has 14 residues. V lost 6 bases, J lost 3 bases, and 12 bases lay in between. Per the germline V gene, CDR1 is KGHSH and CDR2 is LQKENI. The CDR3 region has the DNA TGTGCCAGCTCGGAGTCGATTGACTACAATGAGCAGTTCTTC. Encoded protein: CASSESIDYNEQFF.

The rearrangement links TRBV5-4 to TRBJ2-2; 12 bases are a match to TRBD2. The CDR3 consists of 17 residues. The germline V gene has CDR1 SGHNT and CDR2 YYREEE (reference sequence). The trim removed 0 bases at V and 7 bases at J, leaving 7 bases unmatched. CDR3 nucleotide sequence: TGTGCCAGCAGCTTGGCTTCTAGCGGGAGGGCCCTCGGGGAGCTGTTTTTT. This codes for CASSLASSGRALGELFF.

The chain is built from TRBV24-1 and TRBJ2-3; TRBD1 is a possible D gene (6 bases). The germline CDR1 and CDR2 sequences are KGHDR and SFDVKD. With 7 bases removed from V and 1 base from J, the gap between germline ends came to 8 bases. This CDR3 has 13 residues. The CDR3 region is CATSRQGTDTQYF. CDR3 DNA: TGTGCCACCAGCCGACAGGGCACAGATACGCAGTATTTT.

The J gene is TRBJ1-1, the V gene TRBV29-1; 7 bases line up with TRBD1. The CDR3 consists of 13 residues. CDR1 is SQVTM and CDR2 is ANQGSEA in the germline V gene. The junction had 7 bases not matched to a gene; V was cut back by 7 bases and J by 2 bases. This CDR3 is CSADRDQNTEAFF. The CDR3 DNA is TGCAGCGCCGACAGGGATCAAAACACTGAAGCTTTCTTT.

J is TRBJ2-7 and V is TRBV6-5, with 9 bases identical to TRBD1. Germline-derived CDR1 and CDR2 are MNHEY and SVGAGI. This CDR3 region has 15 residues. V trimming: 6 bases; J trimming: 5 bases; junction bases outside the gene matches: 11. The CDR3 loop reads CASRPTDRGGDEQYF. The CDR3 DNA reads as TGTGCCAGCAGACCCACGGACAGGGGAGGTGACGAGCAGTACTTC.

This chain connects TRBV6-5 to TRBJ1-2; 8 bases are a match to TRBD1. The CDR3 has 14 residues. V trimming: 6 bases; J trimming: 4 bases; junction bases outside the gene matches: 7. Germline-derived CDR1 and CDR2 are MNHEY and SVGAGI. CDR3 in DNA: TGTGCCAGCAGGAGGACAGGGCGAGTCTATGGCTACACCTTC. It encodes CASRRTGRVYGYTF.

The rearrangement joins TRBV2 to TRBJ1-1; 8 bases fit TRBD1. V lost 5 bases, J lost 0 bases, and 5 bases stayed unmatched. This CDR3 spans 15 amino acids. Germline CDR1 and CDR2: SNHLY and FYNNEI. This CDR3 reads CASSNYRGLNTEAFF. The CDR3 DNA reads as TGTGCCAGCAGTAACTACAGGGGGTTGAACACTGAAGCTTTCTTT.

The rearrangement uses TRBV12-5 and TRBJ1-5; D gene unclear. V lost 1 base to trimming and J lost 5 bases, with 3 bases between them. The CDR3 covers 12 residues. Germline values: CDR1 LGHNT, CDR2 FRNRAP. The CDR3 is CASGLADQPQHF. The DNA of the CDR3 is TGTGCTAGTGGTTTGGCCGATCAGCCCCAGCATTTT.

The V and J genes are TRBV7-9 and TRBJ2-5; weak D call: TRBD1 (5 bases). The CDR3 spans 15 residues. In germline, CDR1 is SEHNR, CDR2 FQNEAQ (reference sequence). With 2 bases removed from V and 5 bases from J, the gap between germline ends came to 15 bases. CDR3 region: CASSLTQGIQETQYF. Here the CDR3 DNA reads TGTGCCAGCAGCTTAACCCAGGGAATTCAGGAGACCCAGTACTTC.

The chain joins TRBV13 to TRBJ1-4; 10 bases align to TRBD1. The CDR3 runs to 12 residues. The V gene's germline CDR1 is PRHDT and CDR2 FYEKMQ (reference sequence). J lost 15 bases, V lost 2 bases, and 3 bases had no gene match. In DNA form, the CDR3 reads TGTGCCAGCAGCTTACGGACAGGGGGAGTGTTTTTT. Protein: CASSLRTGGVFF.

The chain couples TRBV5-1 to TRBJ1-6, with 9 positions matching TRBD1. The CDR3 contains 16 residues. In germline, CDR1 is SGHRS, CDR2 YFSETQ. J lost 8 bases, V lost 2 bases, and 8 bases had no gene match. The CDR3 loop reads CASSFVTGGADSPLHF. CDR3 sequence (DNA): TGCGCCAGCAGCTTCGTAACAGGGGGCGCGGATTCACCCCTCCACTTT.

This clone has a single count. The rearrangement joins TRBV11-2 to TRBJ2-7, with TRBD2 identical over 13 bases. Germline lookup yields CDR1 SGHAT and CDR2 FQNNGV. The ends lost 1 base at V and 2 bases at J; junction bases unmatched: 8. CDR3 length equals 18 residues. The CDR3 here is CASSLGQTSGGDPYEQYF. CDR3 in DNA: TGTGCCAGCAGCTTAGGGCAAACTAGCGGGGGGGATCCCTACGAGCAGTACTTC.